This T cell receptor (beta chain) was recovered during a study of PD-L1 blockade in urothelial cancer. Turning to the study itself: Patients commenced intravenous atezolizumab, 1,200 mg every 3 weeks, in about 2014.

The CDR3 sequence is 20 residues long. Trimming removed 5 bases from V and 0 bases from J; junction bases left unmatched: 14. Per the germline V gene, CDR1 is MNHEY and CDR2 is SMNVEV (reference sequence). Sample time point: peripheral blood 6 weeks after treatment start. Sequencing used immunoSEQ multiplex PCR; TCRdb keeps in-frame clones, though not all of them. The sample yields tens of thousands of clones, approximately 81% seen once. The sequencing used PBMCs, collected around atezolizumab (anti-PD-L1) treatment. The clonotype originates from a man aged 65 to 85 with urothelial cancer. The rearrangement uses TRBV27 and TRBJ2-1, with 12 positions matching TRBD2. CDR3 region: CASSRPTSGRGKGSYNEQFF. As DNA, the CDR3 is TGTGCCAGCAGTCGACCGACTAGCGGGAGAGGTAAGGGCTCCTACAATGAGCAGTTCTTC.